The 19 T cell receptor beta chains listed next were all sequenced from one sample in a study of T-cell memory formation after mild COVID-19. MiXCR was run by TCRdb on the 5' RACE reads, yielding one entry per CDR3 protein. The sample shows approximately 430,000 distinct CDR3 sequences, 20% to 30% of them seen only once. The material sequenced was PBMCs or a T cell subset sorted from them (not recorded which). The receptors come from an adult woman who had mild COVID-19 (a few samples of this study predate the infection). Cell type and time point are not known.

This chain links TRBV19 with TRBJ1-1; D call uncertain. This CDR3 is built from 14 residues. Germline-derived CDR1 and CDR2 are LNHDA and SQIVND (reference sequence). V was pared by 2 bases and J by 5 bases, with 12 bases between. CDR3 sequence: CASSIQVEGTEAFF. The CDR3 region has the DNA TGTGCCAGTAGTATACAGGTGGAGGGTACTGAAGCTTTCTTT.

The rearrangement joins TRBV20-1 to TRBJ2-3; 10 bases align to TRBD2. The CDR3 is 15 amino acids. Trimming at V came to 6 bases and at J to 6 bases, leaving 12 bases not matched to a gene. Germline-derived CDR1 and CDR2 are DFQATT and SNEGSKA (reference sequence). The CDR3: CSAPPASGRRDTQYF. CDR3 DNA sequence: TGCAGTGCCCCACCTGCTAGCGGGAGAAGGGATACGCAGTATTTT.

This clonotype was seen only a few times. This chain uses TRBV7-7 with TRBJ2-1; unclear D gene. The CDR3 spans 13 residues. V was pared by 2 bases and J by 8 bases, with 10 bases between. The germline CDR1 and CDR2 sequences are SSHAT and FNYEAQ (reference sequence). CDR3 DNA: TGTGCCAGCAGCTTATTTAATTCGGATGAGCAGTTCTTC. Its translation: CASSLFNSDEQFF.

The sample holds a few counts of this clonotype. DNA of the CDR3: TGTGCCACCAGTGTGGCTAGCGGGAGTTCAGGAGAGACCCAGTACTTC. Translating gives CATSVASGSSGETQYF. The V and J genes are TRBV24-1 and TRBJ2-5; the match to TRBD2 covers 10 bases. This CDR3 comprises 16 residues. Germline loops: CDR1 KGHDR, CDR2 SFDVKD. The V segment lost 5 bases and the J segment 4 bases; nucleotides outside the gene matches: 9.

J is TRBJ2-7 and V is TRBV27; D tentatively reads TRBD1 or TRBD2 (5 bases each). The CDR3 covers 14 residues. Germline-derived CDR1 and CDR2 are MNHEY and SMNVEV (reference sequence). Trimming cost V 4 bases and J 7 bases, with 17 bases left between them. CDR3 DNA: TGTGCCAGCAGTTCCGGGACGGGTCCCGGAGAGCAGTACTTC. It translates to CASSSGTGPGEQYF.

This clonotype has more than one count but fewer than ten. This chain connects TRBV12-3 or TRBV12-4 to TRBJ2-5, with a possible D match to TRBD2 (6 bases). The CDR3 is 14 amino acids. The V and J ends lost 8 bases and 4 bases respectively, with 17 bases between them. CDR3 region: CASARLGEGETQYF. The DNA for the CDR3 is TGTGCCAGCGCCCGACTAGGAGAGGGAGAGACCCAGTACTTC.

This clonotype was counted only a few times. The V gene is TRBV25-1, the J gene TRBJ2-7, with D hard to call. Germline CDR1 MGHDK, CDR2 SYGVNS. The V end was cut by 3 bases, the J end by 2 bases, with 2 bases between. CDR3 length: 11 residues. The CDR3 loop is CASSDPYEQYF. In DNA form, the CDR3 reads TGTGCCAGCAGTGACCCCTACGAGCAGTACTTC.

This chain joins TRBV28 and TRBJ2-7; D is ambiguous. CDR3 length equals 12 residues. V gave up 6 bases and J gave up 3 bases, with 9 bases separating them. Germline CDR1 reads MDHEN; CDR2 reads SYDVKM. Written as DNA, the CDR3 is TGTGCCAGCAGCGCGCCCGGCTACGAGCAGTACTTC. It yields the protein CASSAPGYEQYF.

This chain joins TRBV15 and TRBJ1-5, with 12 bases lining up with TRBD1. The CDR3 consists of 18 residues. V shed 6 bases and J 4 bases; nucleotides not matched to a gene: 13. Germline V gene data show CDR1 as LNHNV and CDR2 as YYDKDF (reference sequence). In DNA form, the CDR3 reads TGTGCCACCAGGCGGGGACAGGGGGCCCTGAAACTAAATCAGCCCCAGCATTTT. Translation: CATRRGQGALKLNQPQHF.

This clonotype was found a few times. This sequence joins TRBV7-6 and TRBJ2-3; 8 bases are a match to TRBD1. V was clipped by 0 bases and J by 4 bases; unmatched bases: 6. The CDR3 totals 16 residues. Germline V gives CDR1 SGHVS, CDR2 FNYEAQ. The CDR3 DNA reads TGTGCCAGCAGCTTAGCGAGGACAGGGATCGCAGATACGCAGTATTTT. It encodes CASSLARTGIADTQYF.

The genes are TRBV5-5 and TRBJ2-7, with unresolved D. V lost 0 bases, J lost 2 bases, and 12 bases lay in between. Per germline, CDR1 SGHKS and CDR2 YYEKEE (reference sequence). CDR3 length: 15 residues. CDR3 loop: CASSLDPVSAYEQYF. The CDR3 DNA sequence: TGTGCCAGCAGCTTGGACCCTGTAAGTGCCTACGAGCAGTACTTC. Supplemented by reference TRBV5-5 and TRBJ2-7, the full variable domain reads DAGVTQSPTHLIKTRGQQVTLRCSPISGHKSVSWYQQVLGQGPQFIFQYYEKEERGRGNFPDRFSARQFPNYSSELNVNALLLGDSALYLCASSLDPVSAYEQYFGPGTRLTVT.

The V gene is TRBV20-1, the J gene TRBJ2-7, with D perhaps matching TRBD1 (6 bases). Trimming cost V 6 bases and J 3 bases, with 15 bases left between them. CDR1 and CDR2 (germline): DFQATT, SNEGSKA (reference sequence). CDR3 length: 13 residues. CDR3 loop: CSAHLGQYYEQYF. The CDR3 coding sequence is TGCAGTGCCCACCTCGGACAGTACTACGAGCAGTACTTC.

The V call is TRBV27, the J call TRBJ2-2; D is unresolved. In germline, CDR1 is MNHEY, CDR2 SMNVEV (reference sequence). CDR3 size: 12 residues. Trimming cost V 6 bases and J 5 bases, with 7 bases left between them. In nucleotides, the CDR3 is TGTGCCAGCAGCTACAAGACCGGGGAGCTGTTTTTT. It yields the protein CASSYKTGELFF.

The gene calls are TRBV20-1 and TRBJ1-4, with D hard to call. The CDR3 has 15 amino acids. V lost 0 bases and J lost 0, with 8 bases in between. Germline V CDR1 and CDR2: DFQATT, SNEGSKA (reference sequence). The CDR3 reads CSARDKGATNEKLFF. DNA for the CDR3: TGCAGTGCTAGAGACAAGGGTGCAACTAATGAAAAACTGTTTTTT.

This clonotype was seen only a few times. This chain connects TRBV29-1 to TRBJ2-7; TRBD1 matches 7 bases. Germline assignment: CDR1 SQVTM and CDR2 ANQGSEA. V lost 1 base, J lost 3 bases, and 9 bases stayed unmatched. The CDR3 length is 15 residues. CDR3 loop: CSVEVLGRGLYEQYF. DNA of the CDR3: TGCAGCGTTGAAGTTCTAGGTAGGGGGCTCTACGAGCAGTACTTC.

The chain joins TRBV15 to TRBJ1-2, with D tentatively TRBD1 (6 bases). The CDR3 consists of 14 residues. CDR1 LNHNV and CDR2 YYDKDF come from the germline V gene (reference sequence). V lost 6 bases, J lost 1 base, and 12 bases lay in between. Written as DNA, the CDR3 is TGTGCCACCAGGCGGGCAGGGGTTAACTATGGCTACACCTTC. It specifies CATRRAGVNYGYTF.

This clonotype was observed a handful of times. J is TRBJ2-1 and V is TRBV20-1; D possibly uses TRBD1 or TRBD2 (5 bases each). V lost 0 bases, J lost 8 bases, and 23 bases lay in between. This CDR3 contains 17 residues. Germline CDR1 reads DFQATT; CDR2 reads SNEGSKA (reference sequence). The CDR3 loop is CSARDPRDRRTIDEQFF. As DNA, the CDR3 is TGCAGTGCTAGAGATCCCCGGGATCGGAGGACAATCGATGAGCAGTTCTTC.

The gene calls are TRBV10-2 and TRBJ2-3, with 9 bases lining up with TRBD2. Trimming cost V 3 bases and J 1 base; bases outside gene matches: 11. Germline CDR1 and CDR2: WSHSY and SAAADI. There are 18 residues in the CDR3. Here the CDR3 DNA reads TGCGCCAGCAGTGACTCGCCGTGGGCTAGCGGGGGCACAGATACGCAGTATTTT. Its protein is CASSDSPWASGGTDTQYF.

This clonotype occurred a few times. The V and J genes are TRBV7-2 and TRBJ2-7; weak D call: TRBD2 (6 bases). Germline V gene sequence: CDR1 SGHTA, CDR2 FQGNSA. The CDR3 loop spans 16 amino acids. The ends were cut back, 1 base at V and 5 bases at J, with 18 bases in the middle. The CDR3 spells CASSLGGGARLDEQYF. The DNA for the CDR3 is TGTGCCAGCAGCTTAGGGGGCGGGGCGCGTCTTGACGAGCAGTACTTC.